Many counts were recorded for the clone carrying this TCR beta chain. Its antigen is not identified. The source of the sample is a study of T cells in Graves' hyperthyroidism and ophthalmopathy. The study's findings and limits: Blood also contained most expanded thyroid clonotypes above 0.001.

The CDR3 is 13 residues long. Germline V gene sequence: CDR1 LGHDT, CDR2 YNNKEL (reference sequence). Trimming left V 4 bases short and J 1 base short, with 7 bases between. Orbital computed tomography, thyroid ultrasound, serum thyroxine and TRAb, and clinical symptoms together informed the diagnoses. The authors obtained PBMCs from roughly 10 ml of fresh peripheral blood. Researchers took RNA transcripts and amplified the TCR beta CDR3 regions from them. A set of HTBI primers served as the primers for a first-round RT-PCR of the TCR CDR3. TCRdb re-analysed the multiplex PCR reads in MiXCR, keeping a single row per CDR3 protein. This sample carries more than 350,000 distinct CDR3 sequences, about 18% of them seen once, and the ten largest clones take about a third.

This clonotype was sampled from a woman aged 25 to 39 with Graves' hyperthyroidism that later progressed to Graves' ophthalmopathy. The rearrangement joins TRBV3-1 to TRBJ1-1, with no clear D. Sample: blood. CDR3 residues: CASSPRENTEAFF. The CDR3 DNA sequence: TGTGCCAGCAGCCCGCGGGAGAACACTGAAGCTTTCTTT.